The TCR beta chain described here comes from a study of cytomegalovirus exposure and HLA in healthy donors listed by TCRdb under 2017. The study in broad terms: According to an earlier analysis of 450 to 650 of the donors, about 179 million T cells yielded 117 million unique TCR beta sequences and 276 Gb of sequence data. The study aimed to test whether cataloging public T cell receptors could reveal signatures of past pathogen exposure. The later analysis used no new phenotypic data to find candidate immune exposures, relying instead on TCR beta sequences and their occurrence across donors. Across around 400 genotyped donors of the cohort, an average of roughly 230,000 unique TCR beta nucleotide sequences per donor were sequenced, and around 19% of those sequences were non-productive. The study profiled the T cell repertoires of 666 subjects by immunosequencing and related them to cytomegalovirus serostatus. An early release that covered some 630 HLA-typed donors contained about 290 gigabases of sequencing data and about 93 million unique TCR sequences. To predict cytomegalovirus infection status, the study combined high-throughput TCR immunosequencing, statistical association of individual TCRs with disease status, and machine learning. Typing coverage varied by locus: about 620-630 donors for A, B, C, DRB1 and DQB1; more than 500 for DQA1; over 600 for DPA1; approximately 470 for DPB1. A separate validation cohort of some 130 different subjects was used in addition to the roughly 640-subject first cohort. Donor age, sex, ethnicity and CMV serostatus were compiled together with the repertoire data. Because of strong linkage in the cohort, roughly five DR-DQ haplotypes were treated as single units for association and clustering. Every discovery cohort repertoire had been produced on one sequencing platform. Both class I and class II loci were covered by HLA typing, at four-digit resolution. To decide whether each TCR beta V gene segment behaved as functional or pseudogenic, an earlier analysis of approximately 620 of the donors relied on high-throughput TCR beta sequencing. A later analysis re-examined previously published TCR beta repertoires from over 500 donors and added high-resolution HLA genotyping to investigate patterns of TCR occurrence. A later genetic analysis took genome-wide SNP genotypes for 398 of the 666 donors and used that subset as a discovery cohort. Of the roughly 390 genotyped donors, 65% to 90% fell in the genetic ancestry cluster associated with self-reported Caucasian donors.

The cohort consisted of 650 to 700 healthy bone marrow donors. Cohort members were all nominally healthy when sampled, although unrecorded immune exposures were likely present. The donor tested CMV seronegative and was one of the 352 seronegative cohort members. A peripheral blood sample was collected from each donor, and TCR beta sequencing was performed on peripheral blood mononuclear cells. Genomic DNA was extracted from the blood cell samples with the Qiagen DNeasy Blood Extraction Kit. V is pruned by 1 base and J by 3 bases, leaving 21 bases of the junction without a gene match. CDR1 and CDR2, per the germline V gene, are SGDLS and YYNGEE. Inclusive of the bounding cysteine and phenylalanine, the CDR3 is 21 residues long. Only CDR3 DNA is held: 63 bases, read in frame from base 1. As for this clone: The clone's antigen remains unknown. No much larger clone is present one base from it, and per-base qualities are unavailable.

The investigation overall reported the following: According to a later analysis, most CMV-associated TCR beta chains appeared to be HLA-restricted, and the HLA associations seemed to be driven largely by CMV exposure. A later genetic analysis reported fewer N-insertions in productive TCRs among donors in an Asian-associated ancestry cluster than the approximately 670-donor mean. A later genetic analysis associated a missense DCLRE1C variant with V-gene and J-gene trimming of TCR beta chains, and an independent cohort replicated the association. At a false discovery rate of 0.05, a later analysis linked about 17,000 TCR beta sequences to specific HLA alleles. The only immune exposure information available for the cohort was CMV serostatus. Strong co-occurrence of HLA alleles, especially DR and DQ, made assigning TCR associations to individual alleles difficult. An earlier analysis of approximately 500 of the donors showed that most TCR beta V segments appeared in productive rearrangements either about 87% or about 30% of the time, which broadly matched IMGT annotations. Only TCR beta chains were sequenced in this cohort, and the absence of alpha or paired-chain data limited detectable features. Because HLA typing was unavailable for some donors at each locus, only the typed subset was used in association tests. A cluster of highly shared sequence variants was judged likely to represent a technical artifact of the sequencing pipeline. In the study, about 150 TCR beta chains were listed as associated with cytomegalovirus. In both the original and validation cohorts, the classifier was reported to diagnose cytomegalovirus status with high specificity and sensitivity. It was suggested by the authors that the approach could potentially be generalized to other disease states and immunological phenotypes. The presence/absence analyses assumed that sequencing depth was roughly uniform across donors, and that assumption may not be true. Correlated functional status among segregating V segments might be attributable to linkage disequilibrium, but an unknown experimental factor could not be ruled out. Roughly 15 rarely observed V segments, including chromosome 9 orphons, were excluded from the earlier analysis of approximately 600 of the donors because counts were too low. A later analysis found that TCR association rates varied across HLA loci, with DRB1 alleles showing the most associated TCRs and HLA-C alleles the fewest. In a later analysis, HLA-associated TCR beta chains showed more clonal expansion and lower generation probabilities than non-associated chains that were equally common. Several of the top co-occurrence clusters appeared to be linked to parvovirus B19, influenza, CMV and Epstein-Barr virus, according to a later analysis. The 87-base-pair reads could not distinguish some IMGT-functional V segments, including TRBV6-2 and TRBV6-3, so those segments were excluded. In vitro tests confirmed that three of the cytomegalovirus-associated TCR beta chains recognize cytomegalovirus antigens. A further reported finding was that TCR beta sequences accurately predicted the HLA-A and HLA-B alleles for most subjects in the first cohort. Across donors, most TCR sequences were observed very rarely, whereas some public TCRs were present in many individuals.

The library was prepared using the immunoSEQ multiplex PCR assay. For the multiplex PCR, a mixture combining 60 forward primers for TCR Vbeta segments and 13 reverse primers for TCR Jbeta segments was used. A multiplex PCR assay on genomic DNA amplified the CDR3 region of rearranged TCR beta genes. The amplified TCR beta libraries were sequenced on the Illumina HiSeq System as 87-base-pair reads. As for how the authors treated the data: A later analysis tallied around 80 million unique TCR beta chains across the 640 or so repertoires, and some 10 million of those chains were shared by two or more donors. Raw reads were error-corrected and collapsed into unique sequences with a nearest-neighbor algorithm that merged closely related sequences to remove PCR and sequencing errors. CDR3 sequences were aligned to IMGT reference sequences to assign V, D and J gene segments. For a sequence to be retained, a match of at least six nucleotides to both a V gene segment and a J gene segment was required. A rearrangement counted as productive if the CDR3 had no stop codons and remained in frame with V and J, and every other rearrangement counted as non-productive. CDR3 was defined by IMGT convention, running from the second conserved V-encoded cysteine to the conserved J-encoded phenylalanine. Sequences without an unambiguous match to a single V gene segment were excluded from the earlier analysis of 450 to 650 of the donors. In an earlier analysis of 587 of the donors, V segments were called functional above 56.7% productive rearrangements and were called segregating when the between-donor standard deviation exceeded 5%. A statistical classification framework was developed to diagnose cytomegalovirus status using the catalog of TCR beta chain sequences. V and J gene assignment, in a later analysis, came from comparing TCR nucleotide sequences with IMGT/GENE-DB human TR gene sequences. The TCRdist pipeline was used in a later analysis to assign CDR3 sequences and most-parsimonious VDJ recombination scenarios. In a later analysis, every TCR beta chain was defined by the combination of its CDR3 amino acid sequence and its V-gene family, and reads without a unique V-gene family were dropped. To address suspected cross-contamination and a sequencing artifact, a later analysis removed several hundred highly shared, low-generation-probability nucleotide sequences. In a later analysis, a clonal expansion index for each public chain was calculated from normalized within-repertoire ranks of inferred template counts. In a later analysis, generation probabilities were computed with a VDJ recombination model fitted to out-of-frame rearrangements, and the resulting probabilities were checked against IGoR. A later analysis scored TCR-TCR, TCR-HLA and TCR-CMV co-occurrence with hypergeometric tests, applying a repertoire-size bias correction to TCR pairs. A later analysis estimated false discovery rates by permuting HLA or CMV assignments 20 times. In a later analysis, co-occurring TCRs were grouped with DBSCAN, and TCRdist sequence similarity was added when clustering was performed within HLA-allele-positive subsets. Repertoires with fewer than 30,000 or more than 120,000 public chains, plus five repertoires with anomalous nucleotide sharing, were excluded from co-occurrence clustering. TCRdb obtained this table from immuneACCESS and retained in-frame rearrangements with V and J assigned. These tables miss some clones; where compared with another copy, unresolved V genes account for less than half of the shortfall, and the remainder is unexplained. For V, J and clone size, that table is used; D and trimming come from the DNA. Within this sample are 150,000 to 200,000 clones, with 70% to 90% of them counted one time only. Clones ranked in the top ten supply about 2% of the sample.

The chain is made from TRBV9 and TRBJ2-1; 8 bases in between match TRBD2. Sequenced material: PBMCs. The receptor was derived from a woman aged 50 to 60 in good health and CMV-seronegative. The base sequence is TGTGCCAGCAGCGTAAAGGGTACTAGCGGAGGGAAAGAGGGGCTCTACAATGAGCAGTTCTTC. This codes for CASSVKGTSGGKEGLYNEQFF.